The entry that follows covers one TCR beta chain sequence. Its target is not known. Reverse transcription of all isolated RNA meant that expressed TCRB transcripts were sequenced. Produced via immunoSEQ multiplex PCR; TCRdb's table is partial and in-frame only. The profile shows some 240,000 clones, under 20% of them singletons. This sample was included in a study of beta chain features in type 1 diabetes. Study background: Examination covered around 98,000,000 sorted cells spanning all samples. Study conclusions and caveats: The study found fewer insertions and more deletions at VDJ junctions in type 1 diabetes patients. Naive, central memory and Treg TCRB repertoires appeared more alike in patients than in healthy donors. Significant though moderate, a shortening of TCRB CDR3s appeared in all four CD4+ subsets of Type 1 diabetes patients. There was no resolution here of whether HLA type influences TCRB rearrangement.

Germline V gene sequence: CDR1 SGDLS, CDR2 YYNGEE. This CDR3 has 16 amino acids. V was trimmed by 0 bases and J by 2 bases, leaving 14 bases between them. The chain uses TRBV9 and TRBJ1-2, with D tentatively TRBD1 (5 bases). The source material was naive CD4+ T cells from blood. This receptor was identified in a man aged 25-45 years with type 1 diabetes. The CDR3 is CASSVETPGANYGYTF. Here the CDR3 DNA reads TGTGCCAGCAGCGTAGAAACCCCCGGGGCGAACTATGGCTACACCTTC. The variable domain in full, completed from reference TRBV9 and TRBJ1-2, reads DSGVTQTPKHLITATGQRVTLRCSPRSGDLSVYWYQQSLDQGLQFLIQYYNGEERAKGNILERFSAQQFPDLHSELNLSSLELGDSALYFCASSVETPGANYGYTFGSGTRLTVV.